One and the same sample provided the 10 T cell receptor beta chains below, sequenced in a study of immune cell composition in non-small cell lung cancer (dated 2017 in TCRdb). Library method: the immunoSEQ multiplex PCR assay. The table was pulled from immuneACCESS by TCRdb, which kept in-frame rearrangements only. Such tables lose some clones; where checked, under half of the loss comes from unresolved V genes, and the rest has no known cause. The sample profile shows over 5,500 clones; under 75% of them were found once. About 4.1% of the sample rests with the top ten. What was sequenced was lung tumor tissue. These receptors came from a human donor with non-small cell lung cancer.

This chain uses TRBV2 with TRBJ1-4; D gene uncertain. The CDR3 consists of 17 residues. V was clipped by 5 bases and J by 5 bases, with 21 bases between them. Per germline, CDR1 SNHLY and CDR2 FYNNEI. The CDR3 spells CASSPPLSQAANEKLFF. The CDR3 DNA follows: TGTGCCAGCAGTCCCCCATTATCCCAGGCCGCCAATGAAAAACTGTTTTTT.

V usage is TRBV28 and J usage is TRBJ1-1; 7 bases line up with TRBD1. The CDR3 has 15 residues. V was clipped by 2 bases and J by 3 bases; unmatched bases: 6. Germline CDR1 is MDHEN and CDR2 is SYDVKM. CDR3 sequence: CASSLPGQRYTEAFF. CDR3 in DNA: TGTGCCAGCAGTTTACCGGGACAGAGGTACACTGAAGCTTTCTTT.

This chain joins TRBV18 and TRBJ2-7, with D unclear. V gave up 0 bases and J gave up 3 bases, with 9 bases separating them. Germline V lookup: CDR1 KGHSH, CDR2 LQKENI. The CDR3 spans 14 residues. The DNA of the CDR3 is TGTGCCAGCTCACCACCGAGGCAGAACTACGAGCAGTACTTC. Protein: CASSPPRQNYEQYF.

The chain is built from TRBV18 and TRBJ2-3, with TRBD1 identical over 7 bases. The CDR3 sequence is 13 residues long. Germline CDR1 reads KGHSH; CDR2 reads LQKENI. The trim removed 5 bases at V and 4 bases at J, leaving 3 bases unmatched. CDR3 nucleotide sequence: TGTGCCAGCTCATCTGACAGGGCAGATACGCAGTATTTT. This codes for CASSSDRADTQYF.

The J gene is TRBJ2-7, the V gene TRBV4-2; TRBD2 is a possible D gene (6 bases). CDR3 length: 16 amino acids. Per germline, CDR1 LGHNA and CDR2 YNFKEQ. V shed 0 bases and J shed 3 bases, with 15 bases lying between them. CDR3 DNA sequence: TGTGCCAGCAGCCAAGATGGGAGGACGGCGAGCTACGAGCAGTACTTC. Translated, it gives CASSQDGRTASYEQYF.

V gene TRBV10-3 combines with J gene TRBJ2-5; tentative D call: TRBD2 (7 bases). This CDR3 spans 13 amino acids. From germline, CDR1 is ENHRY and CDR2 SYGVKD. The CDR3 DNA follows: TGTGCATCACGGGGGGCGGGGGAAGAGACCCAGTACTTC. It is translated as CASRGAGEETQYF.

J is TRBJ1-4 and V is TRBV7-2, with D possibly being TRBD1 (5 bases). The CDR3 is 14 residues long. V lost 2 bases and J lost 7, with 11 bases in between. The germline CDR1 and CDR2 sequences are SGHTA and FQGNSA. This chain's CDR3 is CASSLPRVGEKLFF. The CDR3 DNA is TGTGCCAGCAGCTTACCCAGGGTTGGTGAAAAACTGTTTTTT.

The gene calls are TRBV25-1 and TRBJ1-2; TRBD1 matches at 8 bases. The V and J ends lost 9 bases and 4 bases, in that order; junction bases with no gene match: 10. CDR1 and CDR2 from the germline V gene are MGHDK and SYGVNS. The CDR3 is 14 amino acids. CDR3 in amino acids: CASKGDRSSYGYTF. Here the CDR3 DNA reads TGTGCCAGTAAAGGGGACAGGTCTTCCTATGGCTACACCTTC.

This sequence joins TRBV28 and TRBJ1-6; D is unresolved. The V gene lost 3 bases and the J gene lost 0 bases, with 9 bases spanning the gap. Germline CDR1 reads MDHEN; CDR2 reads SYDVKM. This CDR3 contains 16 residues. As DNA, the CDR3 is TGTGCCAGCAGTTTTAGAGGAATCTCCTATAATTCACCCCTCCACTTT. This gives the protein CASSFRGISYNSPLHF. Looking up the rest from reference TRBV28 and TRBJ1-6 gives the full variable domain: DVKVTQSSRYLVKRTGEKVFLECVQDMDHENMFWYRQDPGLGLRLIYFSYDVKMKEKGDIPEGYSVSREKKERFSLILESASTNQTSMYLCASSFRGISYNSPLHFGNGTRLTVT.

This clone was observed a handful of times. The rearrangement uses TRBV7-9 and TRBJ1-2; 8 bases align to TRBD1. The CDR3 spans 17 residues. V lost 5 bases, J lost 4 bases, and 15 bases stayed unmatched. Germline values: CDR1 SEHNR, CDR2 FQNEAQ (reference sequence). CDR3 loop: CASSRNPARTGTYGYTF. The CDR3, as DNA: TGTGCCAGCAGCCGCAACCCCGCCCGGACAGGGACCTATGGCTACACCTTC.